This TCR beta chain was sequenced during a study of shared clonotypes between healthy human individuals. Study-wide findings and caveats: A limitation of the genetic and exposure-history diversity represented arose from few donors. Larger richness was generally estimated for naive than memory subsets.

The ends were cut back, 4 bases at V and 4 bases at J, with 14 bases in the middle. The CDR3 totals 15 residues. Germline V gene sequence: CDR1 SGHDT, CDR2 YYEEEE. CD45RO-negative CD8 cells positively selected for CCR7 made up the naive population, which excluded terminally differentiated effector memory CD45RA+ cells. Study donors comprised healthy, HIV-negative adults devoid of recent acute infection or vaccination. This table comes from immunoSEQ multiplex PCR, and its TCRdb copy is limited to in-frame clones, with some not included. Of around 550,000 clones listed, 95% are singletons. Turning to this clone: As yet, its antigen is unknown.

The sequence derives from a woman aged 30 to 39 in good health. Sequenced material: naive CD8+ T cells sorted from blood. V usage is TRBV5-6 and J usage is TRBJ2-2; perhaps TRBD1 as D (5 bases). DNA for the CDR3: TGTGCCAGCAGCCCCAGGGTTTTGGGCACCGGGGAGCTGTTTTTT. It translates to CASSPRVLGTGELFF.